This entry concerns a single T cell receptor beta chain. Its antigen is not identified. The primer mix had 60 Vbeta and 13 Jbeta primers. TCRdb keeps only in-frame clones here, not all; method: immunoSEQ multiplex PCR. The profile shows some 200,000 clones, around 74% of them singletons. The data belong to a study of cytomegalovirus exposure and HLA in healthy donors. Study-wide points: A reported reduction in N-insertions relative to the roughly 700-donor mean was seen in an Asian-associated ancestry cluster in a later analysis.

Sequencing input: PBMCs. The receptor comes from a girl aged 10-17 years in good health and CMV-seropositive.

Written as DNA, the CDR3 is TGTGCCAGCAGCTCCGACAGGGGTCAGCCCCAGCATTTT. Translating gives CASSSDRGQPQHF. The V and J genes are TRBV5-4 and TRBJ1-5; 8 bases are a match to TRBD1. The CDR3 has 13 residues. Germline CDR1 and CDR2: SGHNT and YYREEE (reference sequence). V gave up 3 bases and J gave up 6 bases; unmatched junction bases: 2.